Reported below is one TCR beta chain. Its specificity is unknown. Trimming removed 2 bases from V and 2 bases from J, with 7 bases in between. CDR1 WSHSY and CDR2 SAAADI come from the germline V gene. This CDR3 region has 14 residues. Assay used: immunoSEQ multiplex PCR; TCRdb lists only in-frame clones, some missing. The repertoire consists of about 76,000 clones, with around 80% occurring once and the leading ten covering 0.79%. Enrolled patients, whose metastatic non-small-cell lung cancer was chemo-refractory, received focal radiation plus CTLA-4 blockade with ipilimumab. The data were taken from a study of radiotherapy plus CTLA-4 blockade in lung cancer. Looking at the study overall: Among enrolled patients, roughly 18% responded and about 30% achieved disease control.

Broader study findings: Peripheral blood showed expansion of tumor-derived TCR clones after radiotherapy and ipilimumab. Reports identified early blood T cell clone dynamics, with interferon-beta, as the best response predictor.

The origin of this receptor is a human donor with non-small cell lung cancer who had stable disease on radiotherapy plus ipilimumab. The V call is TRBV10-2, the J call TRBJ1-5; D call uncertain. The specimen comprised peripheral blood, sampled from a patient treated with radiotherapy plus ipilimumab. This CDR3 reads CASSEPGGNQPQHF. The CDR3 DNA is TGCGCCAGCAGTGAGCCCGGGGGCAATCAGCCCCAGCATTTT.